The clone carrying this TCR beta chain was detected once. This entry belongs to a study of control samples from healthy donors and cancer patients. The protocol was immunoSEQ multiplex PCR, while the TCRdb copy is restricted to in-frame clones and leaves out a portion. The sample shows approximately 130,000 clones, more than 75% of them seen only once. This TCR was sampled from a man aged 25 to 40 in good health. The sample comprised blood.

This chain's CDR3 is CASSPTGQEGYTF. The DNA for the CDR3 is TGTGCCAGCAGCCCGACAGGCCAGGAGGGCTACACCTTC. The rearrangement links TRBV7-3 to TRBJ1-2, with a tentative D call TRBD1 (6 bases). This CDR3 is built from 13 residues. Germline V gene lookup returns CDR1 SGHTA and CDR2 FQGTGA. Trimming took 5 bases from V and 8 from J, leaving 15 bases between them.